This T cell receptor beta chain was captured in a study of regulatory T cells in long-lasting Graves disease. For the study at large: Treatment with antithyroid drugs for over 5 years, together with positive TSH receptor antibodies, meant persistent Graves' disease.

Time point denoted: persistent/refractory GD, antithyroid drugs over 5 years with positive TRAb. From PBMCs, RNA was extracted and then used to make the TCR library. Construction of the TCR beta libraries employed iRepertoire HTBI primers in conjunction with Arm-PCR of CDR3 regions. In the original analysis: Analysis of the samples identified roughly 62 TRBV and 14 to 15 TRBJ segments. TCRdb re-called the multiplex PCR reads with MiXCR, one entry per CDR3 protein. None of the V and J calls come from the authors' own analysis; TCRdb made them. The profile shows 390,000 or so distinct CDR3 sequences, 20% to 25% of them singletons. Germline values: CDR1 LNHNV, CDR2 YYDKDF (reference sequence). V dropped 9 bases and J dropped 0 bases, with 20 bases sitting between them. The CDR3 length is 16 residues.

This sequence was found in a woman between 35 and 50 years old with Graves disease. This sample comprised peripheral blood mononuclear cells (PBMCs), obtained when the disease was refractory, from a patient treated with antithyroid drugs. V usage is TRBV15 and J usage is TRBJ2-5; D call uncertain. CDR3 sequence (DNA): TGTGCCACTCAGGTTAACGGGTGGGGAAACCAAGAGACCCAGTACTTC. Its translation is CATQVNGWGNQETQYF.